This T cell receptor (beta chain) appears in the sequencing data of a study of regulatory T cells in long-lasting Graves disease. The V end was cut by 2 bases, the J end by 1 base, with 15 bases between. The germline V gene encodes CDR1 DFQATT and CDR2 SNEGSKA (reference sequence). This CDR3 region has 15 residues. To make TCR beta libraries, researchers used iRepertoire HTBI primers and Arm-PCR of CDR3 regions. TCRdb passed the multiplex PCR reads through MiXCR, listing each CDR3 protein once. The table shows roughly 420,000 distinct CDR3 sequences, with less than 20% occurring only once. This clonotype occurred many times. Time point described: newly diagnosed GD, antithyroid drugs for less than 3 months. PBMC RNA was the source of the TCR library. The same data also contributed to another study, on T cells in Graves' hyperthyroidism and ophthalmopathy.

The source of this sequence is a woman aged 18-29 years with Graves disease. Sequencing was performed on peripheral blood mononuclear cells (PBMCs), taken at new diagnosis, from a patient treated with antithyroid drugs. The V gene is TRBV20-1, the J gene TRBJ2-7; perhaps TRBD1 as D (5 bases). CDR3 nucleotide sequence: TGCAGTGCTAGATTGGTTCAGGGCAGTTCCTACGAGCAGTACTTC. The encoded protein is CSARLVQGSSYEQYF.